Presented here are 15 T cell receptor beta chains from one specimen sequenced in a study of post-analysis software for immune sequencing data. Unique molecular identifiers were present in the TCR beta cDNA libraries. TCRdb re-analysed the PCR reads in MiXCR, keeping a single row per CDR3 protein. The sample has 600,000 to 750,000 distinct CDR3 sequences, approximately 59% seen once. No cognate antigen is known for these TCRs. Whole-study findings and limits: Four or five TRBV segments were significantly more frequent in patients than in controls. TRBV5-6, TRBV5-1 and TRBV20-1 were among these segments.

Material: blood. These receptors all stem from a girl aged 2-9 years with multiple sclerosis.

The gene calls are TRBV7-9 and TRBJ2-7; 7 nucleotides agree with TRBD1. The germline CDR1 and CDR2 sequences are SEHNR and FQNEAQ (reference sequence). Unmatched junction bases numbered 19, after V lost 5 bases and J lost 0 bases. The CDR3 sequence is 19 residues long. Here the CDR3 DNA reads TGTGCCAGCAGCCCGTCGACAGGGTGGGAGCGGATGAGCTCCTACGAGCAGTACTTC. Encoded protein: CASSPSTGWERMSSYEQYF.

This chain joins TRBV29-1 and TRBJ2-5, with 8 bases fitting TRBD2. Germline V gene sequence: CDR1 SQVTM, CDR2 ANQGSEA. Losses at the gene ends were 3 bases for V and 0 bases for J; bases not matched to a gene: 6. CDR3 length: 15 residues. The DNA of the CDR3 is TGCAGCGTTGACTGGAGCGGGGGAAACCAAGAGACCCAGTACTTC. Its protein is CSVDWSGGNQETQYF.

The chain links TRBV5-6 to TRBJ2-5, with a tentative D call TRBD2 (6 bases). V lost 6 bases and J 2 bases, leaving 20 bases between the germline ends. Germline loops: CDR1 SGHDT, CDR2 YYEEEE. This CDR3 contains 16 residues. The CDR3 protein is CASTAAGKGLQETQYF. The CDR3 DNA reads TGTGCCAGCACCGCAGCGGGTAAGGGACTGCAAGAGACCCAGTACTTC.

A remark on this clonotype: The junction differs from germline at one of its ends, possibly a read error. The chain combines TRBV5-1 with TRBJ2-5; D is possibly TRBD2 (5 bases). The germline CDR1 and CDR2 sequences are SGHRS and YFSETQ. CDR3 length equals 15 residues. CDR3 loop: CASSPARDTQKTQYF. In DNA form, the CDR3 reads TGCGCCAGCAGCCCTGCGAGGGATACCCAAAAGACCCAGTACTTC. Based on the CDR3 plus reference TRBV5-1 and TRBJ2-5, the full variable domain is KAGVTQTPRYLIKTRGQQVTLSCSPISGHRSVSWYQQTPGQGLQFLFEYFSETQRNKGNFPGRFSGRQFSNSRSEMNVSTLELGDSALYLCASSPARDTQKTQYFGPGTRLLVL.

This chain joins TRBV6-6 and TRBJ1-2; D might be TRBD1 (5 bases). V gave up 6 bases and J gave up 2 bases, with 16 bases separating them. Germline V gene data show CDR1 as MNHNY and CDR2 as SVGAGI (reference sequence). CDR3 length: 15 amino acids. The CDR3 coding sequence is TGTGCCAGCAGGCGAGGGACGGGGACGAACTATGGCTACACCTTC. As protein: CASRRGTGTNYGYTF.

This chain links TRBV12-3 or TRBV12-4 with TRBJ2-7; the D is unclear. There are 15 residues in the CDR3. The V end lost 7 bases, the J end lost 2 bases, and 18 bases lay between the germline ends. The CDR3 bases are TGTGCCAGCACCCTGACAAGAAGGTTACCCTACGAGCAGTACTTC. Amino acids: CASTLTRRLPYEQYF.

This sequence joins TRBV20-1 and TRBJ2-7, with 9 bases aligning to TRBD1. The junction had 14 bases not matched to a gene; V was cut back by 6 bases and J by 8 bases. The V gene's germline CDR1 is DFQATT and CDR2 SNEGSKA (reference sequence). The CDR3 contains 14 residues. CDR3 in amino acids: CSAPPGTGRYKQYF. For the CDR3, the DNA is TGCAGTGCCCCCCCCGGGACAGGGCGATACAAGCAGTACTTC.

This clonotype turned up a few times. The CDR3 reads CASSSSLGETDTQYF. CDR3 bases: TGTGCCAGCAGCTCCTCATTAGGGGAGACAGATACGCAGTATTTT. The chain employs TRBV11-1 and TRBJ2-3; the D call may be TRBD1 or TRBD2 (5 bases each). Per the germline V gene, CDR1 is SGHAT and CDR2 is FQDESV (reference sequence). V lost 4 bases and J lost 3, with 14 bases in between. CDR3 length equals 15 residues.

The chain recombines TRBV7-2 with TRBJ2-3; 7 nucleotides align to TRBD2. V shed 3 bases, J shed 5 bases, and the junction held 8 bases outside the gene matches. The CDR3 has 15 residues. CDR1 and CDR2 from the germline V gene are SGHTA and FQGNSA. The CDR3 bases are TGTGCCAGCAGCTTGGTTGGACTAGTTGAAGATACGCAGTATTTT. Amino acids: CASSLVGLVEDTQYF.

This clonotype showed up just once. Its ends do not fully match the called genes, so a read error is possible. V is TRBV20-1 and J is TRBJ2-3; D is ambiguous. The CDR3 has 14 residues. The germline gives CDR1 DFQATT, CDR2 SNEGSKA (reference sequence). For the CDR3, the DNA is TGCAGCGCTAGAGACGGCAAGGTCACAGATACGCAGTATTTT. It yields the protein CSARDGKVTDTQYF.

The rearrangement links TRBV27 to TRBJ1-5, with D perhaps TRBD1 (6 bases). Trimming removed 7 bases from V and 2 bases from J, with 15 bases in between. Germline V gene sequence: CDR1 MNHEY, CDR2 SMNVEV (reference sequence). The CDR3 loop spans 15 amino acids. The CDR3 DNA is TGTGCCAGCAAGGAGGGGGTGGGGCGCAATCAGCCCCAGCATTTT. Residues: CASKEGVGRNQPQHF.

The J gene is TRBJ2-5, the V gene TRBV6-6; 7 bases line up with TRBD1. The V segment lost 4 bases and the J segment 0 bases; nucleotides outside the gene matches: 5. The CDR3 is 15 amino acids. CDR1 and CDR2 (germline): MNHNY, SVGAGI (reference sequence). CDR3 in amino acids: CASSWGQPNQETQYF. The CDR3 region has the DNA TGTGCCAGCAGTTGGGGACAGCCGAACCAAGAGACCCAGTACTTC.

The chain couples TRBV7-2 to TRBJ1-6; D unresolved. The CDR3 is 13 residues long. Trimming shortened V by 5 bases and J by 8 bases, and 10 bases separated the two germline ends. Germline loops: CDR1 SGHTA, CDR2 FQGNSA. The CDR3 DNA sequence: TGTGCCAGCAGCATTCGAGGTCATTCACCCCTCCACTTT. This gives the protein CASSIRGHSPLHF.

The chain combines TRBV4-1 with TRBJ2-7; D not resolved. This CDR3 contains 15 residues. The germline gives CDR1 MGHRA, CDR2 YSYEKL. The germline V and J ends were trimmed by 0 bases and 2 bases, with 11 bases remaining between them. The CDR3 sequence is CASSQDARRAYEQYF. The CDR3 DNA is TGCGCCAGCAGCCAAGATGCTAGACGGGCCTACGAGCAGTACTTC.

V usage is TRBV29-1 and J usage is TRBJ2-7; 9 nucleotides agree with TRBD1. After removal of 3 bases from V and 6 bases from J, the junction contained 3 bases not matched to a gene. Germline loops: CDR1 SQVTM, CDR2 ANQGSEA. The CDR3 is 12 amino acids. As DNA, the CDR3 is TGCAGCGTTGAGGACAGGGGTGGCGAGCAGTACTTC. Translation: CSVEDRGGEQYF.